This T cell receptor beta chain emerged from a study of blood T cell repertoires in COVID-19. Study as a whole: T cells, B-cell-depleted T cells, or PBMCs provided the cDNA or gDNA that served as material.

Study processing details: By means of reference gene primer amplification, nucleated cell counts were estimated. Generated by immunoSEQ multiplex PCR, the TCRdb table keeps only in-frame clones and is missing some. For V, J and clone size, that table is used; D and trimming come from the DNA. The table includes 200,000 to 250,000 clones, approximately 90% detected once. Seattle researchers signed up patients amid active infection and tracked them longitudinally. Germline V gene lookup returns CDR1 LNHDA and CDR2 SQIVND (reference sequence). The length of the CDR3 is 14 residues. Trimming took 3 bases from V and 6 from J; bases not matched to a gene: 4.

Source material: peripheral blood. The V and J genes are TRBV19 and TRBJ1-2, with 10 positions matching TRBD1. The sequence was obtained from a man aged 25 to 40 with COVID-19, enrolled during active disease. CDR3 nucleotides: TGTGCCAGTAGTATGGCGGGACAGGGGAATGGCTACACCTTC. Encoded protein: CASSMAGQGNGYTF.